One and the same sample provided the 3 T cell receptor beta chains below, sequenced in a study of T cells in Graves' hyperthyroidism and ophthalmopathy. Amplified TCR beta CDR3 regions came from RNA transcripts. The primer set for the first-round RT-PCR of the TCR CDR3 was HTBI. TCRdb independently ran MiXCR on the multiplex PCR reads; one entry per CDR3 protein. The repertoire consists of 530,000 or so distinct CDR3 sequences, with 35% to 55% occurring once and the leading ten covering about 8.3%. Material for sequencing was peripheral blood or thyroid tissue (not recorded which). The receptors were sampled from a young woman with Graves' hyperthyroidism.

This clonotype showed up just a few times. This sequence joins TRBV18 and TRBJ1-5; the D gene is possibly TRBD1 (5 bases). Trimming stripped 2 bases from V and 2 bases from J, with 13 bases between. Per the germline V gene, CDR1 is KGHSH and CDR2 is LQKENI. The CDR3 runs to 16 residues. CDR3 amino acids: CASSPGGGDRNQPQHF. The CDR3 bases are TGTGCCAGCTCACCAGGTGGGGGGGATCGCAATCAGCCCCAGCATTTT. Looking up the rest from reference TRBV18 and TRBJ1-5 gives the full variable domain: NAGVMQNPRHLVRRRGQEARLRCSPMKGHSHVYWYRQLPEEGLKFMVYLQKENIIDESGMPKERFSAEFPKEGPSILRIQQVVRGDSAAYFCASSPGGGDRNQPQHFGDGTRLSIL.

The DNA for the CDR3 is TGCGCCAGCAGCCCCGATGATGAGCAGTTCTTC. The encoded protein is CASSPDDEQFF. The chain carries TRBV5-1 and TRBJ2-1; D uncertain. CDR1 is SGHRS and CDR2 is YFSETQ in the germline V gene. Trimming removed 4 bases from V and 8 bases from J, with 7 bases in between. This CDR3 contains 11 residues. The full variable domain, with the rest looked up from reference TRBV5-1 and TRBJ2-1, is KAGVTQTPRYLIKTRGQQVTLSCSPISGHRSVSWYQQTPGQGLQFLFEYFSETQRNKGNFPGRFSGRQFSNSRSEMNVSTLELGDSALYLCASSPDDEQFFGPGTRLTVL.

The J gene is TRBJ2-5, the V gene TRBV29-1, with 11 bases identical to TRBD2. This CDR3 has 13 amino acids. With V trimmed by 5 bases and J by 12 bases, 11 bases remained unmatched. Germline CDR1 SQVTM, CDR2 ANQGSEA. CDR3 loop: CSVHLGLAESEYF. The CDR3 DNA reads as TGCAGCGTTCACCTGGGACTAGCGGAGTCCGAGTACTTC.